What follows is one TCR beta chain and its context. Its antigen is still unknown. These data originate in a study of shared clonotypes between healthy human individuals. General study results and limits: Rarefaction showed that sequencing of sorted subsets was incomplete (despite large depth). Relative to their counterparts shared across all four donors, non-shared clonotypes exhibited diminished generation probabilities. Naive CD4 clonotypes were shared across a handful of donors at about 5.3%. Donor clonotype sharing was expected to depend on sequencing depth.

Naive CD8 cells, CD45RO-negative and positively selected for CCR7, excluded terminally differentiated effector memory CD45RA+ cells. The germline V and J ends were trimmed by 5 bases and 3 bases, with 14 bases remaining between them. The length of the CDR3 is 15 residues. CDR1 is SGHVS, CDR2 FNYEAQ, per germline. Produced via immunoSEQ multiplex PCR; TCRdb's table is partial and in-frame only. The table lists about 2.1 million clones, just over 90% of them singletons, with more than 1.5% in the top ten. The chain combines TRBV7-6 with TRBJ1-5; D perhaps matches TRBD1 (5 bases). The origin of this receptor is a man aged 18 to 30 in good health. Some clones in this sample may be carry-over from other donors' samples. Sequencing used naive CD8+ T cells from PBMCs. Here the CDR3 DNA reads TGTGCCAGCAGCCTCAATCAGGGTCCCAATCAGCCCCAGCATTTT. The encoded protein is CASSLNQGPNQPQHF.